The entry below gives a single T cell receptor beta chain sequence along with its context. Its antigen is as yet unknown. The same CDR3 is also encoded by other DNA sequences in this sample. Assay used: immunoSEQ multiplex PCR; TCRdb lists only in-frame clones, some missing. The repertoire holds approximately 1.4 million clones, around 98% seen once, with 0.45% in the top ten. This CDR3 comprises 15 residues. The junction had 4 bases not matched to a gene; V was cut back by 0 bases and J by 6 bases. Germline V gene data show CDR1 as SGHRS and CDR2 as YFSETQ. The data stem from a study of shared clonotypes between healthy human individuals. On the study more broadly: Per donor, CD8 memory used one plate, CD8 naive used two, CD4 memory used three and CD4 naive used three. Study outcomes and limitations: Donor scarcity curtailed the genetic and exposure-history diversity represented herein. Blood was the only sampled material, and tissue repertoires likely differ.

Donors comprised healthy HIV-negative adults lacking recent acute infections or vaccinations. Sequenced: naive CD4+ T cells sorted from blood. Subset here: CD45RA+ positively selected. The TCR was taken from a man aged 25 to 40 in good health. This sequence joins TRBV5-1 and TRBJ2-7, with 12 positions matching TRBD1. The CDR3 reads CASSLAGTGGSEQYF. The DNA of the CDR3 is TGCGCCAGCAGCTTGGCCGGGACAGGGGGCAGCGAGCAGTACTTC. Based on the CDR3 plus reference TRBV5-1 and TRBJ2-7, the full variable domain is KAGVTQTPRYLIKTRGQQVTLSCSPISGHRSVSWYQQTPGQGLQFLFEYFSETQRNKGNFPGRFSGRQFSNSRSEMNVSTLELGDSALYLCASSLAGTGGSEQYFGPGTRLTVT.